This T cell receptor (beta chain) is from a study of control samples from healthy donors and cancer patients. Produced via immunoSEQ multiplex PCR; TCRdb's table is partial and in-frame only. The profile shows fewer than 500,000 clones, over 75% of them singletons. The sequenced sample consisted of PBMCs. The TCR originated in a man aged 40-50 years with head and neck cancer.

CDR3 in amino acids: CASGTSGFYEQYF. The DNA for the CDR3 is TGTGCCAGTGGGACTAGCGGGTTCTACGAGCAGTACTTC. The genes are TRBV28 and TRBJ2-7; 12 nucleotides align to TRBD2. The CDR3 contains 13 residues. Per the germline V gene, CDR1 is MDHEN and CDR2 is SYDVKM. V lost 9 bases and J lost 3; bases outside the gene matches: 3. Together with reference TRBV28 and TRBJ2-7, the CDR3 gives the full variable domain: DVKVTQSSRYLVKRTGEKVFLECVQDMDHENMFWYRQDPGLGLRLIYFSYDVKMKEKGDIPEGYSVSREKKERFSLILESASTNQTSMYLCASGTSGFYEQYFGPGTRLTVT.